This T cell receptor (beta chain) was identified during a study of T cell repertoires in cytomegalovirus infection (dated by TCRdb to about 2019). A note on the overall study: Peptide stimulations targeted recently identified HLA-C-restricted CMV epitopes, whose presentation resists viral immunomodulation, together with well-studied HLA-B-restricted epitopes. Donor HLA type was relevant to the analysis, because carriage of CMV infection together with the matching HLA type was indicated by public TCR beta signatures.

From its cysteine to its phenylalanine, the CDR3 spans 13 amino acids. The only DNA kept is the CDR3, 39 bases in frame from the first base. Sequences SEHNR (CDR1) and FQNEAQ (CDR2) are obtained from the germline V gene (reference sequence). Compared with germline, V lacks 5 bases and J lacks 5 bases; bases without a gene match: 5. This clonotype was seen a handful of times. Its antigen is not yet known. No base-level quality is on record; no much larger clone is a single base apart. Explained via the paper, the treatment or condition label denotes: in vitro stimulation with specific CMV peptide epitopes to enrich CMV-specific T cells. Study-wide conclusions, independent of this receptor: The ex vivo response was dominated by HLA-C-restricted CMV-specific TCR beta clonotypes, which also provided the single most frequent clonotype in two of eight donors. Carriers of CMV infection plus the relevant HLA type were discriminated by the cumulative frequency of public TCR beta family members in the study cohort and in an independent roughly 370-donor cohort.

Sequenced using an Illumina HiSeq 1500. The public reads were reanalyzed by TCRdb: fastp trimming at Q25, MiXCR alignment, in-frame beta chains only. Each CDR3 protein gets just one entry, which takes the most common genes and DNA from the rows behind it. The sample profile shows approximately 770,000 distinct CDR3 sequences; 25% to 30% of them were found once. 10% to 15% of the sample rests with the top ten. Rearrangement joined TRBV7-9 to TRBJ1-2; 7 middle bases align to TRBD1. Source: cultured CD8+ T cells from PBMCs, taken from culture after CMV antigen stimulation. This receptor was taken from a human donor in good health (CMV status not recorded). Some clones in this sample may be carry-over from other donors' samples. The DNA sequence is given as TGTGCCAGCAGCAACAGGGGACGATATGGCTACACCTTC. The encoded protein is CASSNRGRYGYTF.